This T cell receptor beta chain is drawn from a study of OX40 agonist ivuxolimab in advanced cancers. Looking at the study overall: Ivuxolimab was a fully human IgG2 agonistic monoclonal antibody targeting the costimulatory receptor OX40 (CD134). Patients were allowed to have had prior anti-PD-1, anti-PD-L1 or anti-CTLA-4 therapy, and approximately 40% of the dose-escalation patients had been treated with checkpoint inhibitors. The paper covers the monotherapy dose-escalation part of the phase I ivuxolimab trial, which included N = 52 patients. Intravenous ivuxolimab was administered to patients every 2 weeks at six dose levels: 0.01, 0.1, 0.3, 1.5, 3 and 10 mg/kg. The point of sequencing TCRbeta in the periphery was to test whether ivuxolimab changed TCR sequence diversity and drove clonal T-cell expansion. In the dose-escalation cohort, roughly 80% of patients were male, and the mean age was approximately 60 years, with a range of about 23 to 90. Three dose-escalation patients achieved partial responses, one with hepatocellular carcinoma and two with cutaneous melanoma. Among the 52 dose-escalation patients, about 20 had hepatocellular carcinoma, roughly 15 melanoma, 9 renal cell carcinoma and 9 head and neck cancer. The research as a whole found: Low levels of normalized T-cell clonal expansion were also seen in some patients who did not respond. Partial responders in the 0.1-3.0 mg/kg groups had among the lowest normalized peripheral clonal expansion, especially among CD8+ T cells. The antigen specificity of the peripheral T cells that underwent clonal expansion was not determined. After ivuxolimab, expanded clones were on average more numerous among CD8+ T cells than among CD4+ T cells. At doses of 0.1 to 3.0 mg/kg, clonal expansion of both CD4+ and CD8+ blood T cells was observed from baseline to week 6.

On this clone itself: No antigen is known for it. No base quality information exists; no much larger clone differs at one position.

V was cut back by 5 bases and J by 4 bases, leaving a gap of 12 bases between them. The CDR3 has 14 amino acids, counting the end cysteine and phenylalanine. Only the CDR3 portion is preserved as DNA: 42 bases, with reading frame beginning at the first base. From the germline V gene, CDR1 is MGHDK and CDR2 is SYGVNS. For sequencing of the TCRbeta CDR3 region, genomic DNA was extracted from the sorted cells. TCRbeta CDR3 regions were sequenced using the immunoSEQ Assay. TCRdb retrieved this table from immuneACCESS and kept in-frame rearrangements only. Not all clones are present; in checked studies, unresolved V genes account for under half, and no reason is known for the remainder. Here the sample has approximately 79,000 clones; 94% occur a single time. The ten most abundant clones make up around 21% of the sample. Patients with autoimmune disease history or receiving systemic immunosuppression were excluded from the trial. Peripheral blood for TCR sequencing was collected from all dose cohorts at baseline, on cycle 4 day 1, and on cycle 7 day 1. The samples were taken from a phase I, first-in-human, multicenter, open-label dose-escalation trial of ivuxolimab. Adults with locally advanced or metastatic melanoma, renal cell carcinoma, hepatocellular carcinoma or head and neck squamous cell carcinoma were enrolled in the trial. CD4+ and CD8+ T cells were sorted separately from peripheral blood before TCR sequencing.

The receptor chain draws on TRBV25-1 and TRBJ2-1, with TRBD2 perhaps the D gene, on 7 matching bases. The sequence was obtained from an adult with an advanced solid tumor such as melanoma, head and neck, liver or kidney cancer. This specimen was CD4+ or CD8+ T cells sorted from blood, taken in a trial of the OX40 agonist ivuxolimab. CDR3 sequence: CASSLGGQYNEQFF. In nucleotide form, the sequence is TGTGCCAGCAGTCTGGGGGGGCAGTACAATGAGCAGTTCTTC.